Included here is one T cell receptor beta chain sequence, with context. Antigen unknown. The source of the sample is a study of immune evolution from preneoplasia to lung adenocarcinoma. Produced via immunoSEQ multiplex PCR; TCRdb's table is partial and in-frame only. The sample consists of roughly 4,400 clones, around 88% of them appearing once. Study observations and caveats: Top clone share appeared to fall from AAH through AIS, MIA, adenocarcinoma.

Patients had resection in Japan or China between the mid-2010s and the late 2010s. Premalignant or tumor cells were enriched by macro-dissection after pathologic assessment. Germline CDR1 and CDR2: SGHVS and FQNEAQ. The CDR3 runs to 15 residues. The ends lost 3 bases at V and 2 bases at J; junction bases unmatched: 4. The source material was FFPE lung adenocarcinoma in situ tissue. The origin of this receptor is a person aged 70 to 79 with lung adenocarcinoma. The V gene is TRBV7-8, the J gene TRBJ1-1, with 9 bases identical to TRBD1. CDR3: CASSFMGQGNTEAFF. CDR3 DNA: TGTGCCAGCAGCTTTATGGGACAGGGTAACACTGAAGCTTTCTTT.